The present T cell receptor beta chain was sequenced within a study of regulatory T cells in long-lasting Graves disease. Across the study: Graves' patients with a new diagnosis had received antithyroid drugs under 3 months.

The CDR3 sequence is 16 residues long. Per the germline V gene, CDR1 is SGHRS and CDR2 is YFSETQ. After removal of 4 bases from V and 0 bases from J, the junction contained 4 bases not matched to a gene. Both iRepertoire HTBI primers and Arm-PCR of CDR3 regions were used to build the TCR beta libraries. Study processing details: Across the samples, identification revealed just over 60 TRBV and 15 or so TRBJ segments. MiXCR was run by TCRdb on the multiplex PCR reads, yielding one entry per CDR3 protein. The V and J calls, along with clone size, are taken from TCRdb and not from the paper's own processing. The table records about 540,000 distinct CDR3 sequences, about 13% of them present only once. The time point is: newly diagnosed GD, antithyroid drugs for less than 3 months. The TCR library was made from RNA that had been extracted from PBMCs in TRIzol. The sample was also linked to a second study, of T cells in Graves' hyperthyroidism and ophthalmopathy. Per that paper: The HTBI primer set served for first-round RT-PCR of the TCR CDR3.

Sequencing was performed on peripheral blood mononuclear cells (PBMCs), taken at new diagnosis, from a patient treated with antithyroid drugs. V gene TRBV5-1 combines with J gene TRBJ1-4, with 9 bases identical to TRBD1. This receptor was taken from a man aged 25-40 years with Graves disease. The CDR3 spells CASSPTGGATNEKLFF. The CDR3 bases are TGCGCCAGCAGCCCGACAGGGGGTGCAACTAATGAAAAACTGTTTTTT.